The 13 T cell receptor beta chains reported below all come from one sample, sequenced in a study of beta chain features in type 1 diabetes. Of the isolated RNA, all was reverse transcribed, and so the sequenced material was expressed TCRB transcripts. Only in-frame clones appear in the TCRdb table, and some are missing; sequencing was by immunoSEQ multiplex PCR. Among 900,000 or so clones listed, under 20% were seen once. The sample consisted of naive CD4+ T cells from blood. These receptors were taken from a woman under 30 in good health.

This clone was picked up a small number of times. This chain links TRBV20-1 with TRBJ2-1; D not certain. Per germline, CDR1 DFQATT and CDR2 SNEGSKA (reference sequence). The germline V and J ends were trimmed by 1 base and 8 bases, with 6 bases remaining between them. The CDR3 runs 11 residues. CDR3: CSARVVYEQFF. The CDR3 nucleotides read TGCAGTGCTAGAGTGGTTTATGAGCAGTTCTTC.

The table lists this clone with a few counts. The rearrangement uses TRBV11-2 and TRBJ2-7; 7 bases fit TRBD1. CDR1 is SGHAT, CDR2 FQNNGV, per germline. V lost 1 base, J lost 1 base, and 4 bases stayed unmatched. The CDR3 length is 15 residues. In DNA, the CDR3 is TGTGCCAGCAGCTTAGGTTTGGGACAGTCCTACGAGCAGTACTTC. It yields the protein CASSLGLGQSYEQYF.

This clone appeared a few times. The chain couples TRBV10-3 to TRBJ2-7, with 10 bases lining up with TRBD1. From germline, CDR1 is ENHRY and CDR2 SYGVKD. The V and J ends lost 4 bases and 5 bases, in that order; junction bases with no gene match: 5. There are 14 residues in the CDR3. DNA of the CDR3: TGTGCCATCAGTGGGGACAGGGGAGGGCACGAGCAGTACTTC. It specifies CAISGDRGGHEQYF.

In regard to this clone: A much larger clone differs by one base, so this may be a read error. The chain links TRBV11-1 to TRBJ2-5; D not certain. This CDR3 contains 11 residues. V was shortened by 5 bases and J by 1 base, with 2 bases between the two germline ends. Per the germline V gene, CDR1 is SGHAT and CDR2 is FQDESV (reference sequence). This chain's CDR3 is CASSRQETQYF. CDR3 coding DNA: TGTGCCAGCAGCCGCCAAGAGACCCAGTACTTC.

The chain links TRBV7-6 to TRBJ2-1; D uncertain. CDR3 size: 17 residues. V was clipped by 1 base and J by 0 bases, with 13 bases between them. The germline V gene encodes CDR1 SGHVS and CDR2 FNYEAQ. The DNA for the CDR3 is TGTGCCAGCAGCTTAGGGACCTTTAGGAGCTCCTACAATGAGCAGTTCTTC. This encodes CASSLGTFRSSYNEQFF.

This clone was observed a few times. Additional DNA sequences in this sample encode the identical CDR3. Here the CDR3 reads CASSTGSYEQYF. CDR3 DNA sequence: TGTGCCAGCAGTACAGGGTCCTACGAGCAGTACTTC. The chain has TRBV28 and TRBJ2-7, with a possible D match to TRBD1 (6 bases). Germline CDR1 is MDHEN and CDR2 is SYDVKM. The CDR3 has 12 residues. V lost 5 bases and J lost 1, with 6 bases in between.

In DNA, the CDR3 is TGTGCCAGCAGTTTAGACAGGGGCAAGTATTTT. Its protein is CASSLDRGKYF. The rearrangement links TRBV28 to TRBJ2-3; TRBD1 aligns across 8 bases. J gave up 13 bases and V 2 bases, and 2 bases lay outside the gene matches. The germline V gene encodes CDR1 MDHEN and CDR2 SYDVKM. CDR3 length equals 11 residues.

The V gene is TRBV28, the J gene TRBJ2-3, with D hard to call. The CDR3 contains 17 residues. V lost 6 bases and J 7 bases, leaving 26 bases between the germline ends. Germline lookup yields CDR1 MDHEN and CDR2 SYDVKM. The chain's CDR3 is CASSHTLLTSQRNTQYF. CDR3 coding DNA: TGTGCCAGCAGCCACACCCTCCTAACCTCCCAACGGAATACGCAGTATTTT.

This chain uses TRBV5-1 with TRBJ2-6, with D uncertain. CDR1 and CDR2 from the germline V gene are SGHRS and YFSETQ. The CDR3 is made up of 17 amino acids. With 0 bases removed from V and 0 bases from J, the gap between germline ends came to 10 bases. The CDR3 reads CASSLARSSSGANVLTF. CDR3 coding DNA: TGCGCCAGCAGCTTGGCCAGGAGTTCCTCTGGGGCCAACGTCCTGACTTTC.

The J gene is TRBJ2-7, the V gene TRBV6-5; tentative D call: TRBD2 (6 bases). Germline V CDR1 and CDR2: MNHEY, SVGAGI. V was trimmed by 0 bases and J by 2 bases, leaving 11 bases between them. The CDR3 is 15 residues long. The CDR3 nucleotides read TGTGCCAGCAGTTACTCGTCGCGGGGAACCTACGAGCAGTACTTC. Its protein is CASSYSSRGTYEQYF.

This chain connects TRBV18 to TRBJ2-3; perhaps TRBD2 as D (5 bases). The V gene lost 3 bases and the J gene lost 2 bases, with 15 bases spanning the gap. There are 16 residues in the CDR3. Germline lookup yields CDR1 KGHSH and CDR2 LQKENI. Here the CDR3 DNA reads TGTGCCAGCTCACCCCAACGGGGTATAAACACAGATACGCAGTATTTT. Encoded protein: CASSPQRGINTDTQYF.

This clone occurred a few times. At one of its ends the junction is not consistent with the germline gene, which may arise from a read error. The V and J genes are TRBV7-9 and TRBJ1-2; 7 bases map to TRBD1. The CDR3 runs 11 residues. Germline assignment: CDR1 SEHNR and CDR2 FQNEAQ (reference sequence). The CDR3 protein is CASSNSDRLRF. The CDR3 DNA reads as TGTGCCAGCAGCAACTCGGACAGGCTGCGGTTC. The full variable domain, completed using reference TRBV7-9 and TRBJ1-2, is DTGVSQNPRHKITKRGQNVTFRCDPISEHNRLYWYRQTLGQGPEFLTYFQNEAQLEKSRLLSDRFSAERPKGSFSTLEIQRTEQGDSAMYLCASSNSDRLRFGSGTRLTVV.

V is TRBV28 and J is TRBJ2-2; TRBD2 might be the D (6 bases). The germline CDR1 and CDR2 sequences are MDHEN and SYDVKM. CDR3 length: 14 amino acids. Trimming removed 5 bases at V and 2 bases at J, with 9 bases between. This CDR3 is CASSDGSNTGELFF. CDR3 bases: TGTGCCAGCAGTGACGGGAGTAACACCGGGGAGCTGTTTTTT.